This TCR beta chain was observed in a study of cytomegalovirus exposure and HLA in healthy donors. With 60 Vbeta and 13 Jbeta primers, the PCR was carried out. Clones were sequenced by immunoSEQ multiplex PCR, and TCRdb holds only the in-frame ones, with some missing. The sample carries about 210,000 clones, roughly 77% recorded once. This CDR3 comprises 14 residues. The V end was cut by 7 bases, the J end by 10 bases, with 20 bases between. Germline CDR1 SGHVS, CDR2 FQNEAQ. Sequencing was carried out using PBMCs. This TCR derives from a male donor in good health and CMV-seropositive. This chain uses TRBV7-8 with TRBJ2-1, with a weak D call TRBD2 (6 bases). Here the CDR3 reads CASTQTGALGEQFF. CDR3 nucleotide sequence: TGTGCCAGCACCCAAACGGGAGCCCTCGGCGAGCAGTTCTTC.